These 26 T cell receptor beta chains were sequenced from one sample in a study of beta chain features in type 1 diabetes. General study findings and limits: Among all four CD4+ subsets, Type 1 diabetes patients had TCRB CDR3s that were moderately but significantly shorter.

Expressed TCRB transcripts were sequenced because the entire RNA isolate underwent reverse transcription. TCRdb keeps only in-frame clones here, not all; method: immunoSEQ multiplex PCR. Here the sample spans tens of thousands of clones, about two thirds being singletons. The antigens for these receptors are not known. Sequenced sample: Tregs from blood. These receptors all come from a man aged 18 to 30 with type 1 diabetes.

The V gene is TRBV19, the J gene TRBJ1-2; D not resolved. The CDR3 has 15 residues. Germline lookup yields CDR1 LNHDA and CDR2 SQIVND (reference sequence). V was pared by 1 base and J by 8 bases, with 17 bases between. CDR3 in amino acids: CASSIAWAGSGGYTF. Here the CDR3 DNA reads TGTGCCAGTAGTATAGCCTGGGCGGGGAGCGGCGGCTACACCTTC.

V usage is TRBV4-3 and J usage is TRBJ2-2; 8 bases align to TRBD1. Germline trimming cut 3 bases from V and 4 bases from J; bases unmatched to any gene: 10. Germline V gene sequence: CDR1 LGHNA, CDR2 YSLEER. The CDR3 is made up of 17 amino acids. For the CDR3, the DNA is TGCGCCAGCAGCCAGGAGGACAGGGCGATAATCACCGGGGAGCTGTTTTTT. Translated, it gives CASSQEDRAIITGELFF.

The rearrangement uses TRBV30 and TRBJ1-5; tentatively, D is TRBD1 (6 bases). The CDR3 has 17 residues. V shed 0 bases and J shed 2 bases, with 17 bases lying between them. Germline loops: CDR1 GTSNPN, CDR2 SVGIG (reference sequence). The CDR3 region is CAWSVEQGGGGNQPQHF. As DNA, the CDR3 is TGTGCCTGGAGTGTAGAACAGGGTGGGGGTGGCAATCAGCCCCAGCATTTT.

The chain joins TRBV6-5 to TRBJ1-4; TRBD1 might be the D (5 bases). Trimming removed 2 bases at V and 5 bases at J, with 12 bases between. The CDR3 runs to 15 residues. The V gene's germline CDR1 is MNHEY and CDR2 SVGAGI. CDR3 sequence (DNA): TGTGCCAGCAGTTACGTTGGCAGGGCGAATGAAAAACTGTTTTTT. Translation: CASSYVGRANEKLFF.

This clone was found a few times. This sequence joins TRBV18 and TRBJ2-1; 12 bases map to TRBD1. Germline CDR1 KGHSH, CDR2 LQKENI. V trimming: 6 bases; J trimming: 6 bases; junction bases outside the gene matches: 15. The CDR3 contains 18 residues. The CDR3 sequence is CASSPRLGTGGDSNEQFF. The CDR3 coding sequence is TGTGCCAGCTCTCCTAGGCTTGGGACAGGGGGCGACAGCAATGAGCAGTTCTTC.

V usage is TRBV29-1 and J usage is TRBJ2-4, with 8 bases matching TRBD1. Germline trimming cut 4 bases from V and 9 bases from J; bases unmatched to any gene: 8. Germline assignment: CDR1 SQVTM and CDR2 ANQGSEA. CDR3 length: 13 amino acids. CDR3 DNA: TGCAGCGTTGTATACGGACAGGGTGGCATTCAGTACTTC. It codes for CSVVYGQGGIQYF. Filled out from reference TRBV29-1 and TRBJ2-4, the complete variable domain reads SAVISQKPSRDICQRGTSLTIQCQVDSQVTMMFWYRQQPGQSLTLIATANQGSEATYESGFVIDKFPISRPNLTFSTLTVSNMSPEDSSIYLCSVVYGQGGIQYFGAGTRLSVL.

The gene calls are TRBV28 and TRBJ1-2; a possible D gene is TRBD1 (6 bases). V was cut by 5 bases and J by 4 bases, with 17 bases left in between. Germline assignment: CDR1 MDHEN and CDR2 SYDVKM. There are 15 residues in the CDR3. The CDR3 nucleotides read TGTGCCAGCAGTCCCCATGGGGGCTTGATCTATGGCTACACCTTC. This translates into CASSPHGGLIYGYTF.

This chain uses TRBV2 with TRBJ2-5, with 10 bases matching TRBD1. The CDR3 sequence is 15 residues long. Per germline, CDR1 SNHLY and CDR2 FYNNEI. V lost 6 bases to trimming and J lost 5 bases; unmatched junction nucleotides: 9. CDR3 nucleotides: TGTGCCAGCAGACCCGGGACAGGGGCGGTGGAGACCCAGTACTTC. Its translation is CASRPGTGAVETQYF.

This chain's CDR3 is CASRRQGRDGYTF. In nucleotides, the CDR3 is TGTGCCAGTAGACGACAGGGGCGAGATGGCTACACCTTC. This chain links TRBV2 with TRBJ1-2; 8 nucleotides line up with TRBD1. The length of the CDR3 is 13 residues. CDR1 and CDR2 from the germline V gene are SNHLY and FYNNEI. V was pared by 9 bases and J by 6 bases, with 9 bases of the junction left unmatched. Full variable domain (outside the CDR3, taken from reference TRBV2 and TRBJ1-2): EPEVTQTPSHQVTQMGQEVILRCVPISNHLYFYWYRQILGQKVEFLVSFYNNEISEKSEIFDDQFSVERPDGSNFTLKIRSTKLEDSAMYFCASRRQGRDGYTFGSGTRLTVV.

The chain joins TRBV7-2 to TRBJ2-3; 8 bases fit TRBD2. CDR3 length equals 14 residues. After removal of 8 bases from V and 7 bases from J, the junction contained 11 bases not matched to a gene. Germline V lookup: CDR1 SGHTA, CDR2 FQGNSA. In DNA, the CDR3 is TGTGCCAGCGGCCATCCTGCGGGGGGAAATACGCAGTATTTT. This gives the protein CASGHPAGGNTQYF.

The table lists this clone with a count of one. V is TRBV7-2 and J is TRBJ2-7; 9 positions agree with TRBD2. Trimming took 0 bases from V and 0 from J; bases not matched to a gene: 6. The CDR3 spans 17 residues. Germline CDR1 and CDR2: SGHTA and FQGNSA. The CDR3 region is CASSLAATSGFSYEQYF. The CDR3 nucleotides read TGTGCCAGCAGCTTAGCTGCCACTAGCGGGTTCTCCTACGAGCAGTACTTC.

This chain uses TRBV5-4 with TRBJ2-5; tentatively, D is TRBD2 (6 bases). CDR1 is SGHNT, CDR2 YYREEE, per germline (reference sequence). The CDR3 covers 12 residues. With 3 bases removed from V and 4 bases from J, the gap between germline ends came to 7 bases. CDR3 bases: TGTGCCAGCAGCTCGGGACTAGAGACCCAGTACTTC. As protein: CASSSGLETQYF.

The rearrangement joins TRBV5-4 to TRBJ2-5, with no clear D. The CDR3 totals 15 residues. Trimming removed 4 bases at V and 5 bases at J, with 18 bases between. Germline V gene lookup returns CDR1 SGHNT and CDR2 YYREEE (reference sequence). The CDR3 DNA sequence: TGTGCCAGCAGCCGTGACGGATACAACGGGGAGACCCAGTACTTC. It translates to CASSRDGYNGETQYF.

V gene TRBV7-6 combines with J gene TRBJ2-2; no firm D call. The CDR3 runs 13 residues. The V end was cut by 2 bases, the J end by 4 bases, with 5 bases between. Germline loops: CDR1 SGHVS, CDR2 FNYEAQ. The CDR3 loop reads CASSLYSTGELFF. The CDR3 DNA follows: TGTGCCAGCAGCTTATATAGCACCGGGGAGCTGTTTTTT.

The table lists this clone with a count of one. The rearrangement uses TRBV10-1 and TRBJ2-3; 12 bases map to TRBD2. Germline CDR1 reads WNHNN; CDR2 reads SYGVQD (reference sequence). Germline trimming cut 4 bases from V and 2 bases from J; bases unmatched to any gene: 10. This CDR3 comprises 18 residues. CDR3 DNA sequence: TGCGCCAGCAGTGGATCTGGACTAGCGGGAACTTCCACAGATACGCAGTATTTT. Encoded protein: CASSGSGLAGTSTDTQYF.

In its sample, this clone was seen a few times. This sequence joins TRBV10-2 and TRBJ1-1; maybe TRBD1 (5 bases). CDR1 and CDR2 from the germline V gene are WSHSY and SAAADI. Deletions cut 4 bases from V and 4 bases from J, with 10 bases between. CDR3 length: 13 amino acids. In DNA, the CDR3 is TGCGCCAGCAGTGGCCAGGGCGTCACTGAAGCTTTCTTT. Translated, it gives CASSGQGVTEAFF.

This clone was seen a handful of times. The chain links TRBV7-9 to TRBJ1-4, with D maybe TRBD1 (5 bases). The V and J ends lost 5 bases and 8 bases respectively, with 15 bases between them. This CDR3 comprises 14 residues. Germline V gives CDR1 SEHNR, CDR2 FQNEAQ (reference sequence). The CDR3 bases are TGTGCCAGCAGCCCCAGTGGAAGGGGCGAAAAACTGTTTTTT. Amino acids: CASSPSGRGEKLFF.

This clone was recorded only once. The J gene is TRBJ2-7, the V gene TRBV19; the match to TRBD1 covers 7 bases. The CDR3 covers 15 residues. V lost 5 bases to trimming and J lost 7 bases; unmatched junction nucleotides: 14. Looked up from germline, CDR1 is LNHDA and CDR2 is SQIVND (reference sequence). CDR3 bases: TGTGCCAGTAGTCCAGTTCATTCGACAGGGCGGGAGCAGTACTTC. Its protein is CASSPVHSTGREQYF.

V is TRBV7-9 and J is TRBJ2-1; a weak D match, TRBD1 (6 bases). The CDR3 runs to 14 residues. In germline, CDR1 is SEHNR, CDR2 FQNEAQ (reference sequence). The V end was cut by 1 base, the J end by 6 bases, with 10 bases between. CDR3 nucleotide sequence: TGTGCCAGCAGCTTAGTCGGACAGTTCAATGAGCAGTTCTTC. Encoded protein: CASSLVGQFNEQFF.

The CDR3 sequence is CASSYLPVQAQETQYF. The CDR3 nucleotides are TGTGCCAGCAGTTACCTGCCTGTTCAGGCGCAAGAGACCCAGTACTTC. V and J are TRBV2 and TRBJ2-5; D not resolved. Germline values: CDR1 SNHLY, CDR2 FYNNEI. V lost 5 bases and J lost 2, with 18 bases in between. The length of the CDR3 is 16 residues.

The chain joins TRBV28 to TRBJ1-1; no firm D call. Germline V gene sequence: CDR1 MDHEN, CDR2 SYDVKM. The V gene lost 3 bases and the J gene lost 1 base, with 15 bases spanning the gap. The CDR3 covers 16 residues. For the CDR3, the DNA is TGTGCCAGCAGTTTCGTTGCACTTACCTCGAACACTGAAGCTTTCTTT. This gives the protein CASSFVALTSNTEAFF.

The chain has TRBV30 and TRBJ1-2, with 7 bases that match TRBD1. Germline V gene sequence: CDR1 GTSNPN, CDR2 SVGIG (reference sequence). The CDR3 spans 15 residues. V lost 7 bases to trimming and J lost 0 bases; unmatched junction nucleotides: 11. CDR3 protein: CASQKGQRANYGYTF. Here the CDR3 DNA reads TGTGCCTCCCAAAAGGGACAGAGGGCTAACTATGGCTACACCTTC.

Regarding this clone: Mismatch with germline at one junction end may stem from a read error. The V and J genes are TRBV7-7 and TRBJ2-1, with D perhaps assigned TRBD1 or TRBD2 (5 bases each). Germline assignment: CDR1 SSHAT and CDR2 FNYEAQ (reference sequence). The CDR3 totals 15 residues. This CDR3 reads CASGLEGYSYNEQFF. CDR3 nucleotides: TGTGCCAGCGGCTTAGAGGGGTACTCCTACAATGAGCAGTTCTTC. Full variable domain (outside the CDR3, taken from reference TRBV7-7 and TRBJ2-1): GAGVSQSPRYKVTKRGQDVTLRCDPISSHATLYWYQQALGQGPEFLTYFNYEAQPDKSGLPSDRFSAERPEGSISTLTIQRTEQRDSAMYRCASGLEGYSYNEQFFGPGTRLTVL.

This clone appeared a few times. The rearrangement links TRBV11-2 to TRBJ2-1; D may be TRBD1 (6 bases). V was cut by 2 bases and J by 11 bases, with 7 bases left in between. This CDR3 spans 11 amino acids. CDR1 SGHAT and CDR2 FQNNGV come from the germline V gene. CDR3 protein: CASSLRDKQFF. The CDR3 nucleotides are TGTGCCAGCAGCTTAAGGGACAAGCAGTTCTTC.

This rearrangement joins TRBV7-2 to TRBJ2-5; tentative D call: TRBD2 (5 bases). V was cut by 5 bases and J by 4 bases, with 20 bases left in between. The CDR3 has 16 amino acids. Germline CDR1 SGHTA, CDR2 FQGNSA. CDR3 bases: TGTGCCAGCAGCGACCAACTAAGTGGTCGGGGAGAGACCCAGTACTTC. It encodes CASSDQLSGRGETQYF.

CDR3 DNA sequence: TGTGCCAGCAGCTTAAGGTCGGGGGTCGGCTCCTACAATGAGCAGTTCTTC. Its translation is CASSLRSGVGSYNEQFF. The gene calls are TRBV7-6 and TRBJ2-1, with D perhaps matching TRBD2 (6 bases). V lost 2 bases and J lost 0, with 14 bases in between. This CDR3 is built from 17 residues. Germline loops: CDR1 SGHVS, CDR2 FNYEAQ.